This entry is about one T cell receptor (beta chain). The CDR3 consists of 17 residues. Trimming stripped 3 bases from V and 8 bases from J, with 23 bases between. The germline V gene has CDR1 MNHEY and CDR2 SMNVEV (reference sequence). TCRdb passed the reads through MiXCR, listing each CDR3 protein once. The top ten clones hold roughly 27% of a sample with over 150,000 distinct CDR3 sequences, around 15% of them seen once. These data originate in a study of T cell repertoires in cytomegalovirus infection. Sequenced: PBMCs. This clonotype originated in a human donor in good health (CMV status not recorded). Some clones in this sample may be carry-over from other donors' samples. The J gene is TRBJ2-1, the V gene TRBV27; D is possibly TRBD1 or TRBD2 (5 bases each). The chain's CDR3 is CASSFSLPGTLQDEQFF. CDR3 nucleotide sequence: TGTGCCAGCAGTTTCTCCCTCCCCGGGACCCTTCAAGATGAGCAGTTCTTC.